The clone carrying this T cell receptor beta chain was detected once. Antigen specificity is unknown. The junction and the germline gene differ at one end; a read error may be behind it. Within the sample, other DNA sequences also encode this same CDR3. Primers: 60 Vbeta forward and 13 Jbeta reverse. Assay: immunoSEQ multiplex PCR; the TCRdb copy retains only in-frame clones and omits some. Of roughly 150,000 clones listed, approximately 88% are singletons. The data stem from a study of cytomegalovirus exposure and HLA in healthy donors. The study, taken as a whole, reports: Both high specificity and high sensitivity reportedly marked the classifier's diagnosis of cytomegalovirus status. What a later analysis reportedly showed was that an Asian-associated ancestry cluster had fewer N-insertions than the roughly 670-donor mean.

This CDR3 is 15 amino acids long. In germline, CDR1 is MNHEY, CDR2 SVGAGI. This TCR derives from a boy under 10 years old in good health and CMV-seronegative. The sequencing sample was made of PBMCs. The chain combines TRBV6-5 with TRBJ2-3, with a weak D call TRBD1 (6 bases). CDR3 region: CASSYSRVATGTQYF. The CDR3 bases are TGTGCCAGCAGTTACTCGAGGGTGGCGACAGGTACGCAGTATTTT.